The present entry profiles one TCR beta chain with its context. Its target is unknown. This sample is part of a study of cytomegalovirus exposure and HLA in healthy donors. Study-level points and caveats: Later work found most CMV-associated TCR beta chains apparently HLA-restricted. Some TCR beta chains (more than 150 of them) were listed as cytomegalovirus-associated.

Nominally healthy donors provided the samples, though records likely missed some immune exposures. 60 Vbeta and 13 Jbeta primers were used in PCR. Produced via immunoSEQ multiplex PCR; TCRdb's table is partial and in-frame only. This sample has 150,000 to 200,000 clones, with about 81% found just once. Germline-derived CDR1 and CDR2 are MNHEY and SMNVEV (reference sequence). V trimming: 6 bases; J trimming: 3 bases; junction bases outside the gene matches: 3. The CDR3 contains 14 residues. This chain uses TRBV27 with TRBJ2-7; TRBD2 agrees at 12 bases. Sequencing was carried out using PBMCs. The TCR sequence derives from a woman aged 45-65 years in good health and CMV-seropositive. CDR3 sequence reads: CASSRTSGIYEQYF. The DNA for the CDR3 is TGTGCCAGCAGCCGGACTAGCGGGATCTACGAGCAGTACTTC.